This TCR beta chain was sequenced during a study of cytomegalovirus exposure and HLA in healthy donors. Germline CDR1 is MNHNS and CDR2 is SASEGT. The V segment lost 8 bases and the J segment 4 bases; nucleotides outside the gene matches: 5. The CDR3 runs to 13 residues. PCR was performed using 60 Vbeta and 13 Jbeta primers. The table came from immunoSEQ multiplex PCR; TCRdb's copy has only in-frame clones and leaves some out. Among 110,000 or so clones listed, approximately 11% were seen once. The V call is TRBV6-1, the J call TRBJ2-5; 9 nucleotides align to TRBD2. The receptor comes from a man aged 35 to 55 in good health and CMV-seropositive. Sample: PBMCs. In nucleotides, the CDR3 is TGTGCCAGCGGGCGGGAGGGCCGAGAGACCCAGTACTTC. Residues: CASGREGRETQYF.